Below are 21 T cell receptor beta chains sequenced from a single sample in a study of blood T cell repertoires in COVID-19. The repertoire was sequenced with immunoSEQ multiplex PCR; TCRdb's copy has only in-frame clones and lacks some. The repertoire consists of 90,000 to 120,000 clones, with over 75% occurring once and the leading ten covering approximately 4.1%. Sample: peripheral blood. The source of these receptors is a woman between 65 and 79 years old with acute or convalescent COVID-19.

The chain couples TRBV18 to TRBJ2-1, with a weak D call TRBD1 (6 bases). The CDR3 is made up of 12 amino acids. With 4 bases removed from V and 5 bases from J, the gap between germline ends came to 6 bases. In germline, CDR1 is KGHSH, CDR2 LQKENI. CDR3 region: CASSRDNNEQFF. The CDR3 DNA follows: TGTGCCAGCTCACGGGACAACAATGAGCAGTTCTTC.

This clone was recorded only once. The chain has TRBV6-4 and TRBJ1-6; 8 positions match TRBD1. Trimming cost V 6 bases and J 19 bases; bases outside gene matches: 17. In germline, CDR1 is MRHNA, CDR2 SNTAGT. The CDR3 extends over 14 amino acids. CDR3 in amino acids: CASSRRTGYFSSHF. Here the CDR3 DNA reads TGTGCCAGCAGCAGGCGGACAGGGTACTTCTCTAGTCACTTT.

The rearrangement joins TRBV11-2 to TRBJ1-1, with 7 positions matching TRBD1. The CDR3 spans 15 residues. The germline V gene has CDR1 SGHAT and CDR2 FQNNGV. The V gene end was trimmed by 7 bases and the J gene end by 0 bases; junction bases not matched to a gene: 8. The CDR3 bases are TGTGCCAGCACCCCGGACAGGATCTTGAACACTGAAGCTTTCTTT. It yields the protein CASTPDRILNTEAFF.

The V call is TRBV6-5, the J call TRBJ1-1, with a tentative D call TRBD1 (5 bases). Trimming removed 6 bases at V and 4 bases at J, with 12 bases between. This CDR3 contains 13 residues. The V gene's germline CDR1 is MNHEY and CDR2 SVGAGI. This CDR3 is CASSRGGSTEAFF. CDR3 in DNA: TGTGCCAGCAGCCGCGGGGGGAGCACTGAAGCTTTCTTT.

V and J are TRBV2 and TRBJ2-3, with 8 bases matching TRBD1. V was clipped by 10 bases and J by 4 bases; unmatched bases: 10. Per germline, CDR1 SNHLY and CDR2 FYNNEI. There are 14 residues in the CDR3. This chain's CDR3 is CAKRTGRAPDTQYF. The CDR3 nucleotides read TGTGCCAAAAGGACAGGGCGCGCCCCAGATACGCAGTATTTT.

The rearrangement uses TRBV4-1 and TRBJ2-1; D gene uncertain. The germline V gene has CDR1 MGHRA and CDR2 YSYEKL. The ends were cut back, 1 base at V and 0 bases at J, with 7 bases in the middle. This CDR3 comprises 15 residues. CDR3 protein: CASSQVRSSYNEQFF. CDR3 DNA sequence: TGCGCCAGCAGCCAAGTACGCAGCTCCTACAATGAGCAGTTCTTC.

The chain uses TRBV27 and TRBJ1-6; no clear D. CDR1 is MNHEY and CDR2 is SMNVEV in the germline V gene (reference sequence). The CDR3 spans 15 residues. Trimming cost V 1 base and J 4 bases, with 8 bases left between them. CDR3 protein: CASSLYGPYNSPLHF. The CDR3 DNA is TGTGCCAGCAGTTTATATGGGCCATATAATTCACCCCTCCACTTT.

This chain links TRBV28 with TRBJ1-1; the match to TRBD1 covers 9 bases. The CDR3 totals 14 residues. V dropped 7 bases and J dropped 3; count of bases not matched to a gene: 6. Germline CDR1 is MDHEN and CDR2 is SYDVKM. The CDR3 region has the DNA TGTGCCAGCACCCTAGGGACAGGGTACACTGAAGCTTTCTTT. Its protein product is CASTLGTGYTEAFF.

The chain couples TRBV15 to TRBJ1-4, with 10 bases that match TRBD1. Germline V lookup: CDR1 LNHNV, CDR2 YYDKDF (reference sequence). The CDR3 loop spans 16 amino acids. V lost 5 bases and J lost 1; bases outside the gene matches: 4. CDR3: CATSAWDRGTNEKLFF. The CDR3 DNA sequence: TGTGCCACCAGCGCCTGGGACAGGGGAACTAATGAAAAACTGTTTTTT. Looking up the rest from reference TRBV15 and TRBJ1-4 gives the full variable domain: DAMVIQNPRYQVTQFGKPVTLSCSQTLNHNVMYWYQQKSSQAPKLLFHYYDKDFNNEADTPDNFQSRRPNTSFCFLDIRSPGLGDTAMYLCATSAWDRGTNEKLFFGSGTQLSVL.

In this sample, this clone turned up once. The V and J genes are TRBV5-1 and TRBJ2-2, with no clear D. Germline values: CDR1 SGHRS, CDR2 YFSETQ. With 4 bases removed from V and 4 bases from J, the gap between germline ends came to 5 bases. The CDR3 has 12 residues. CDR3 sequence: CASSILTGELFF. The CDR3 nucleotides are TGCGCCAGCAGCATCCTCACCGGGGAGCTGTTTTTT. The full variable domain, completed using reference TRBV5-1 and TRBJ2-2, is KAGVTQTPRYLIKTRGQQVTLSCSPISGHRSVSWYQQTPGQGLQFLFEYFSETQRNKGNFPGRFSGRQFSNSRSEMNVSTLELGDSALYLCASSILTGELFFGEGSRLTVL.

The chain joins TRBV3-1 (or the pseudogene TRBV3-2) to TRBJ2-7, with D perhaps matching TRBD1 (6 bases). The V and J ends lost 5 bases and 0 bases respectively, with 14 bases between them. The CDR3 sequence is 15 residues long. Germline V gene lookup returns CDR1 LGHDT and CDR2 YNNKEL (reference sequence). The CDR3 region has the DNA TGTGCCAGCAGCGGGAGACAGGACTCCTCCTACGAGCAGTACTTC. Protein: CASSGRQDSSYEQYF.

As for this clone: Distinct nucleotide sequences in the sample also encode this CDR3. This rearrangement joins TRBV28 to TRBJ1-4, with D perhaps TRBD1 (6 bases). This CDR3 has 14 residues. CDR1 and CDR2 from the germline V gene are MDHEN and SYDVKM. The V gene lost 1 base and the J gene lost 5 bases, with 8 bases spanning the gap. In DNA form, the CDR3 reads TGTGCCAGCAGTTTATCGCAGGGGAATGAAAAACTGTTTTTT. It translates to CASSLSQGNEKLFF.

The CDR3 here is CASSPGQGGLNTEAFF. In DNA, the CDR3 is TGTGCCAGCAGTCCTGGACAGGGGGGATTGAACACTGAAGCTTTCTTT. The chain has TRBV7-9 and TRBJ1-1; 10 positions agree with TRBD1. This CDR3 is built from 16 residues. J gave up 0 bases and V 6 bases, and 7 bases lay outside the gene matches. The germline V gene has CDR1 SEHNR and CDR2 FQNEAQ (reference sequence).

The genes are TRBV2 and TRBJ2-7; 10 nucleotides line up with TRBD1. The CDR3 consists of 15 residues. CDR1 SNHLY and CDR2 FYNNEI come from the germline V gene. Unmatched junction bases numbered 7, after V lost 7 bases and J lost 1 base. CDR3: CASTNGQGGSYEQYF. The CDR3 DNA sequence: TGTGCCAGCACAAACGGACAGGGGGGGTCCTACGAGCAGTACTTC.

The V and J genes are TRBV7-9 and TRBJ2-1, with D tentatively TRBD1 (6 bases). Germline V lookup: CDR1 SEHNR, CDR2 FQNEAQ (reference sequence). The CDR3 consists of 13 residues. The V gene lost 2 bases and the J gene lost 6 bases, with 8 bases spanning the gap. CDR3 nucleotides: TGTGCCAGCAGCTTATCCAGGGGCAATGAGCAGTTCTTC. Protein product: CASSLSRGNEQFF.

The chain combines TRBV5-4 with TRBJ2-1; 8 bases are shared with TRBD1. The CDR3 is made up of 13 amino acids. V gave up 1 base and J gave up 10 bases; unmatched junction bases: 4. The V gene's germline CDR1 is SGHNT and CDR2 YYREEE (reference sequence). CDR3 bases: TGTGCCAGCAGCTTGTTATCAGGGGGCGAGCAGTTCTTC. Encoded protein: CASSLLSGGEQFF.

This clone was seen just once. V gene TRBV19 combines with J gene TRBJ2-5; 11 bases fit TRBD1. The V gene's germline CDR1 is LNHDA and CDR2 SQIVND (reference sequence). The trim removed 4 bases at V and 4 bases at J, leaving 5 bases unmatched. The CDR3 length is 15 residues. CDR3 sequence (DNA): TGTGCCAGTAGTAGAGGGACAGGGGGGACAGAGACCCAGTACTTC. Translation: CASSRGTGGTETQYF.

The chain couples TRBV14 to TRBJ2-1, with D possibly matching TRBD2 (7 bases). Trimming pared 2 bases from V and 12 bases from J, leaving 14 bases between. This CDR3 is 13 amino acids long. The germline V gene has CDR1 SGHDN and CDR2 FVKESK. CDR3 in amino acids: CASSQLGGLRQFF. CDR3 coding DNA: TGTGCCAGCAGCCAACTGGGGGGGCTTCGGCAGTTCTTC.

The chain links TRBV5-6 to TRBJ2-1; 9 nucleotides line up with TRBD2. J gave up 7 bases and V 3 bases, and 11 bases lay outside the gene matches. The CDR3 consists of 16 residues. Germline CDR1 is SGHDT and CDR2 is YYEEEE. The CDR3 region is CASSSDDGGRVNEQFF. As DNA, the CDR3 is TGTGCCAGCAGCTCCGATGATGGCGGGAGGGTTAATGAGCAGTTCTTC.

The CDR3 is CASSPSNQPQHF. The CDR3 nucleotides read TGTGCCAGCAGCCCGAGCAATCAGCCCCAGCATTTT. The V and J genes are TRBV7-9 and TRBJ1-5, with D unclear. The length of the CDR3 is 12 residues. The germline V gene has CDR1 SEHNR and CDR2 FQNEAQ (reference sequence). The V end was cut by 5 bases, the J end by 1 base, with 3 bases between.

The chain recombines TRBV6-5 with TRBJ1-2; the D is unclear. V lost 5 bases to trimming and J lost 2 bases, with 12 bases between them. CDR1 MNHEY and CDR2 SVGAGI come from the germline V gene. The CDR3 contains 14 residues. The CDR3 is CASSIEPSNYGYTF. The CDR3 DNA is TGTGCCAGCAGTATCGAACCGAGCAACTATGGCTACACCTTC.